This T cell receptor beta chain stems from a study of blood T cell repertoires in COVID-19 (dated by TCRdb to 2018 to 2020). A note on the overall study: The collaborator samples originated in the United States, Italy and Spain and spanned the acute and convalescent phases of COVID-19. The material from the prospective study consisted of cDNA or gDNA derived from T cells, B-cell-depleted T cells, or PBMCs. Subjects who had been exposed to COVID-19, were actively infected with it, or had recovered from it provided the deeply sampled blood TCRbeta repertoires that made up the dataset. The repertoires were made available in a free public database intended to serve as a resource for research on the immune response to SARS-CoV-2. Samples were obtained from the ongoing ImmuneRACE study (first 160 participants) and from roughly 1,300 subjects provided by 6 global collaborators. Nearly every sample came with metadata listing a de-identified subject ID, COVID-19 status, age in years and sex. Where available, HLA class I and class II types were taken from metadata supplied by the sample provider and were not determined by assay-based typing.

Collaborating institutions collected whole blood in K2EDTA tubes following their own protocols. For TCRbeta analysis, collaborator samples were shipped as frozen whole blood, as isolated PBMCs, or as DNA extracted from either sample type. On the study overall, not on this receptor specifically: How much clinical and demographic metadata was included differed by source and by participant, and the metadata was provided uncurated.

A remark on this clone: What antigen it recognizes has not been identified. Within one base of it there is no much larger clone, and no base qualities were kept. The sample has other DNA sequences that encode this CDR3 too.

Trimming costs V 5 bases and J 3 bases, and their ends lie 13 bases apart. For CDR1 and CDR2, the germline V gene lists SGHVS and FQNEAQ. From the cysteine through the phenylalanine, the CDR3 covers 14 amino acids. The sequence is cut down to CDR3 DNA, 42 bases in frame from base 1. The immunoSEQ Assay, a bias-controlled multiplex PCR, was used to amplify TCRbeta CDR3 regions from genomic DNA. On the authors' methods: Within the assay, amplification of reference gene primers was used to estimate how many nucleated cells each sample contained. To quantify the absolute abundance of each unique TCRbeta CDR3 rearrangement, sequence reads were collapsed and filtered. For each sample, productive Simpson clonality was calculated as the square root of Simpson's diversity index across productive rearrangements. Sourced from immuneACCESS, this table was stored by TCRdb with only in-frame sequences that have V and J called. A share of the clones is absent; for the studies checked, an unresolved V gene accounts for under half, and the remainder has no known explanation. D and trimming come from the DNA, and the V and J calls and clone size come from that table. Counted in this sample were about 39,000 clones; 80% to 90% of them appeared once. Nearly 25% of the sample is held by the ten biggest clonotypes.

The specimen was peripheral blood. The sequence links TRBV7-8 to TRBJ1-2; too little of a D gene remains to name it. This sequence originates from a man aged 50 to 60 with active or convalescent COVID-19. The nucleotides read TGTGCCAGCAGCCCGTTAGCGTCAGACTATGGCTACACCTTC. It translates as CASSPLASDYGYTF.